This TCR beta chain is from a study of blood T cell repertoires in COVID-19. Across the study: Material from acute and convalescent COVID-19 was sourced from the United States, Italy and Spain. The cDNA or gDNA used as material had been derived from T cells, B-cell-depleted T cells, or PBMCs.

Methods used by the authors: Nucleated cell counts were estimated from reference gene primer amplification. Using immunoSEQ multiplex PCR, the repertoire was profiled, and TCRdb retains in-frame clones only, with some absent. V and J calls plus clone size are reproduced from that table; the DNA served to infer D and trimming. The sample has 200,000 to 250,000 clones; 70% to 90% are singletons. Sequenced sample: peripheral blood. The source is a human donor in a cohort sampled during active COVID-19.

CDR3 DNA sequence: TGTGCCAGTACGCCTGCAGGCGATCAGCCCCAGCATTTT. This codes for CASTPAGDQPQHF. The chain combines TRBV19 with TRBJ1-5; D is unclear. The CDR3 runs 13 residues. From germline, CDR1 is LNHDA and CDR2 SQIVND (reference sequence). Deletions cut 7 bases from V and 5 bases from J, with 12 bases between.